The 9 T cell receptor beta chains presented below share a single source sample, sequenced in a study of T-cell memory formation after mild COVID-19. MiXCR, applied by TCRdb to the 5' RACE reads, yields one record per CDR3 protein. The sample has about 440,000 distinct CDR3 sequences, around 18% seen once. The sequenced sample was PBMCs or a T cell subset sorted from them (not recorded which). These receptors came from an adult woman who had mild COVID-19 (a few samples of this study predate the infection). Cell type and time point are not known.

This clonotype was seen more than once but under ten times. A junction end diverges from the germline sequence, so it may reflect a read error. The CDR3 protein is CATSNEGLWGEETQYF. In DNA, the CDR3 is TGTGCCACCAGTAATGAGGGTCTCTGGGGGGAAGAGACCCAGTACTTC. V is TRBV6-6 and J is TRBJ2-5; possibly TRBD2 for D (6 bases). The germline V gene has CDR1 MNHNY and CDR2 SVGAGI (reference sequence). The CDR3 extends over 16 amino acids.

This clonotype was detected only a few times. The V call is TRBV6-2 or TRBV6-3, the J call TRBJ1-5; D is undetermined. This CDR3 is built from 12 residues. CDR1 is MNHEY, CDR2 SVGEGT, per germline. V lost 5 bases and J 5 bases, leaving 7 bases between the germline ends. The CDR3 nucleotides are TGTGCCAGCAGTACTGTCGATCAGCCCCAGCATTTT. This codes for CASSTVDQPQHF.

The chain recombines TRBV27 with TRBJ2-1; D gene ambiguous. The V and J ends lost 7 bases and 6 bases respectively, with 13 bases between them. Germline V gives CDR1 MNHEY, CDR2 SMNVEV (reference sequence). This CDR3 has 13 residues. In DNA form, the CDR3 reads TGTGCCAGCAAGTTAAACTGGGCCAATGAGCAGTTCTTC. As protein: CASKLNWANEQFF.

J is TRBJ2-1 and V is TRBV9; 11 bases fit TRBD2. After removal of 1 base from V and 9 bases from J, the junction contained 6 bases not matched to a gene. Per the germline V gene, CDR1 is SGDLS and CDR2 is YYNGEE. This CDR3 is 15 amino acids long. For the CDR3, the DNA is TGTGCCAGCAGCGTACAACTAGCGGGAGTTCTTGAGCAGTTCTTC. This encodes CASSVQLAGVLEQFF.

This clonotype was found once. The rearrangement joins TRBV5-1 to TRBJ2-3; tentatively, D is TRBD1 or TRBD2 (5 bases each). Trimming removed 4 bases at V and 4 bases at J, with 10 bases between. This CDR3 contains 13 residues. Germline V gene lookup returns CDR1 SGHRS and CDR2 YFSETQ. The CDR3 region is CASSQGPADTQYF. The DNA for the CDR3 is TGCGCCAGCAGCCAGGGACCCGCAGATACGCAGTATTTT.

The chain links TRBV27 to TRBJ2-7; a possible D gene is TRBD2 (5 bases). The germline V gene encodes CDR1 MNHEY and CDR2 SMNVEV (reference sequence). V dropped 5 bases and J dropped 3 bases, with 20 bases sitting between them. There are 16 residues in the CDR3. The CDR3 DNA sequence: TGTGCCAGCAGTACTACCCGCGGGCCCCGTGTCTACGAGCAGTACTTC. Encoded protein: CASSTTRGPRVYEQYF.

In this sample, this clonotype turned up a few times. V and J are TRBV12-3 or TRBV12-4 and TRBJ2-1; D is possibly TRBD2 (6 bases). V was trimmed by 5 bases and J by 3 bases, leaving 11 bases between them. The CDR3 spans 14 residues. CDR3 protein: CASSPGLDYNEQFF. In nucleotides, the CDR3 is TGTGCCAGCAGTCCGGGACTGGACTACAATGAGCAGTTCTTC.

V is TRBV12-3 or TRBV12-4 and J is TRBJ1-2, with D possibly TRBD1 on 5 matching bases. V lost 5 bases and J 3 bases, leaving 22 bases between the germline ends. The CDR3 runs 17 residues. The CDR3 nucleotides read TGTGCCAGCAGTCAGGCGAGCGACAGATGGTTGGACTATGGCTACACCTTC. It specifies CASSQASDRWLDYGYTF.

This sequence joins TRBV7-9 and TRBJ2-1; TRBD2 might be the D (6 bases). CDR1 is SEHNR and CDR2 is FQNEAQ in the germline V gene (reference sequence). The ends were cut back, 0 bases at V and 1 base at J, with 16 bases in the middle. The CDR3 length is 18 residues. In DNA, the CDR3 is TGTGCCAGCAGCTTAGCGCATGACGGGAGCGGATCCTACAATGAGCAGTTCTTC. Translating it yields CASSLAHDGSGSYNEQFF.